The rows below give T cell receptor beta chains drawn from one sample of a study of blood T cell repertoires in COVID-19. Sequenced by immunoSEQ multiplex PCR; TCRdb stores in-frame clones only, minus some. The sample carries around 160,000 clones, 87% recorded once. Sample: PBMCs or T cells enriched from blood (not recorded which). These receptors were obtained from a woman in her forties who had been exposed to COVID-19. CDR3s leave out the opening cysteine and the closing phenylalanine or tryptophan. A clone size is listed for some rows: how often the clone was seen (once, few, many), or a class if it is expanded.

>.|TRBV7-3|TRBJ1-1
ASSLNRGNTEAF
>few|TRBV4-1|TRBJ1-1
ASSHFGKNTEAF
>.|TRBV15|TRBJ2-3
ATSRSGLAGGVLKTDTQY
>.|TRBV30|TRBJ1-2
AWRYGVHGYT
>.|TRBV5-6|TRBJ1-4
ASSSRQVEKLF
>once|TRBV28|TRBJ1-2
ASSLGQGFTNYGYT
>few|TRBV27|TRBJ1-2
ASSFGTGGNPSRGYT
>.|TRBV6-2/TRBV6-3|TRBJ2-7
ASSLHYAPYEQY
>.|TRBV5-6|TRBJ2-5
ASSLTGRGVETQY
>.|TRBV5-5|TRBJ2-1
ASRSGLAGYNEQF
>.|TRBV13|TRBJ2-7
ASSPLPSGRAREQY
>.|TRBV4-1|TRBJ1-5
ASSQERLGFSNQPQH
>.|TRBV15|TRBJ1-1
ATSRENRGLAF
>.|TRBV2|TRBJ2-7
ASLGPGTGTDEQY
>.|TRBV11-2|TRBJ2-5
ASSPGLSIETQY
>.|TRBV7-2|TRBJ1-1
ASSSPDRGGTEAF
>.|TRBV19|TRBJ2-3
ASSPHTDTQY
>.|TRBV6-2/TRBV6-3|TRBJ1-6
ASSPVTGRRSILDSPLH
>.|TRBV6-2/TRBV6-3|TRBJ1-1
ASSSLPYRSNTEAF
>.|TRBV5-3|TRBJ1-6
ARSFPPRGRGNSPLH
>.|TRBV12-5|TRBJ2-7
ASGSGHGNEQY
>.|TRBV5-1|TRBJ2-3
ASQEAGVTNTQY
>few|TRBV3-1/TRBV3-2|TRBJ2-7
ASSQDTYEQY
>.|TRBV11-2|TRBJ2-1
ASSFSLAIYNEQF
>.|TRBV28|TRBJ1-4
ASSLSGGATNEKLF
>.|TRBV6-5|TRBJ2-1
ASSYMQGAYNEQF
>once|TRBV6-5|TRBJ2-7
ASSTTGGEQY
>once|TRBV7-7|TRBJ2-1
ASSLGQGVYNEQF
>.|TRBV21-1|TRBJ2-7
ASSKGKTSGRWSYDEQY
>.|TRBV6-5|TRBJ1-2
ASRRGGTNYGYT
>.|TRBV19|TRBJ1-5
ASTLGQSSNQPQH
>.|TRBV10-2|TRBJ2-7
ASSESGLAGSYEQY
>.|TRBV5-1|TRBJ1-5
ASSLETGGGQPQH
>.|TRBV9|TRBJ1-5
ASSVAPGQGAQH
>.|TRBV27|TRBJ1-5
ASSLQGRGGLLGNQPQH
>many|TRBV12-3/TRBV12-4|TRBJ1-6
ASSQTGSPLH
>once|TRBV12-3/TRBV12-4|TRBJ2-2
ASRTGSGELF
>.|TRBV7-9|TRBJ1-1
ASRVAEGVNTEAF
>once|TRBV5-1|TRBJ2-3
ASSSLTVTDTQY
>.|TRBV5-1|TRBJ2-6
ASSLQGLSGANVLT
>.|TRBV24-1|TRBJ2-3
ATSDTGSTDTQY
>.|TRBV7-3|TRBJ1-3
ASSLGQGNTIY
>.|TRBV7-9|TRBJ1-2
ASSSILNRDDGYT
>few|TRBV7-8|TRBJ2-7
ASSLEAGPTYEQY
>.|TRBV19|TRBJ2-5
ASSPWTDEETQY
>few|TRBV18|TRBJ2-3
ASSRTDWTSTDTQY
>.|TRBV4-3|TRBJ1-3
ASSLLGAGVSGNTIY
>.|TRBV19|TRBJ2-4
ASSPRQGGNIQY
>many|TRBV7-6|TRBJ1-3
ASSPTVSGNTIY
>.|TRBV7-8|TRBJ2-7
ASSPKRQGGTYEQY
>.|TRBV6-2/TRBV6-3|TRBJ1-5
ASSRAENQPQH
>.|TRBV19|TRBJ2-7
ASSIEEVRIWPYEQY
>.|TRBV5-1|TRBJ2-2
ASSRTSLNTGELF
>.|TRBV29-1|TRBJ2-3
SVEPLGGPGTDTQY
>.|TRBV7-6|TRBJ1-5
ASSLERGQPQH
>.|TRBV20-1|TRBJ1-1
SVQGGTEAF
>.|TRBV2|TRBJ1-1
ASRKGQGNTEAF
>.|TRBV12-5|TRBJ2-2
ASGPLGARPGELF
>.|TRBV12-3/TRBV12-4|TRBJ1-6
ASSPLNNSPLH
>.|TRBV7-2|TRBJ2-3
ASSLGGPSTDTQY